The 20 T cell receptor beta chains below were found in one sample sequenced in a study of CD8 T cells in Susac syndrome. A quantity of about 0.5 to 1 ug RNA underwent reverse transcription using random hexamers. TCRdb ran MiXCR on the immunoSEQ multiplex PCR reads and lists one entry per CDR3 protein. The sample consists of 95,000 to 150,000 distinct CDR3 sequences, roughly 94% of them appearing once. The source material was CD8+ T cells from PBMCs. The source of these receptors is a human donor with Susac syndrome.

This sequence joins TRBV6-1 and TRBJ2-7; D uncertain. V was clipped by 2 bases and J by 4 bases, with 9 bases between them. Germline V CDR1 and CDR2: MNHNS, SASEGT. The CDR3 totals 13 residues. CDR3 nucleotide sequence: TGTGCCAGCAGTGAAATAATAGGATACGAGCAGTACTTC. It yields the protein CASSEIIGYEQYF.

This chain joins TRBV30 and TRBJ1-2; D ambiguous. This CDR3 is 17 amino acids long. The V end was cut by 1 base, the J end by 2 bases, with 20 bases between. CDR1 is GTSNPN, CDR2 SVGIG, per germline (reference sequence). This CDR3 is CAWSEGYSSTANYGYTF. Written as DNA, the CDR3 is TGTGCCTGGAGTGAAGGGTATAGTTCAACAGCGAACTATGGCTACACCTTC.

CDR3 sequence reads: CASSHRGGGTDTQYF. The CDR3 bases are TGCGCCAGCAGCCATAGGGGCGGGGGGACAGATACGCAGTATTTT. This sequence joins TRBV4-3 and TRBJ2-3; 8 nucleotides match TRBD2. V dropped 3 bases and J dropped 3; count of bases not matched to a gene: 5. Germline assignment: CDR1 LGHNA and CDR2 YSLEER. This CDR3 is built from 15 residues.

The rearrangement uses TRBV7-8 and TRBJ2-7; D unclear. This CDR3 comprises 13 residues. The V end lost 2 bases, the J end lost 4 bases, and 9 bases lay between the germline ends. Germline V CDR1 and CDR2: SGHVS, FQNEAQ. The DNA of the CDR3 is TGTGCCAGCAGCTTACCACCGCAGTACGAGCAGTACTTC. This encodes CASSLPPQYEQYF.

The chain uses TRBV13 and TRBJ2-7; 12 positions agree with TRBD1. Germline-derived CDR1 and CDR2 are PRHDT and FYEKMQ (reference sequence). The CDR3 is 14 residues long. V was pared by 3 bases and J by 5 bases, with 2 bases of the junction left unmatched. The chain's CDR3 is CASSFGTGGDEQYF. CDR3 bases: TGTGCCAGCAGCTTCGGGACAGGGGGCGACGAGCAGTACTTC.

The CDR3 loop reads CASSESGVVTNEKLFF. The CDR3 nucleotides are TGCGCCAGCAGCGAATCCGGCGTTGTCACTAATGAAAAACTGTTTTTT. The gene calls are TRBV4-1 and TRBJ1-4; D is ambiguous. The CDR3 sequence is 16 residues long. The germline V and J ends were trimmed by 5 bases and 2 bases, with 15 bases remaining between them. Germline V CDR1 and CDR2: MGHRA, YSYEKL.

The gene calls are TRBV2 and TRBJ2-4; D ambiguous. Trimming took 6 bases from V and 0 from J, leaving 9 bases between them. Germline-derived CDR1 and CDR2 are SNHLY and FYNNEI. The CDR3 sequence is 14 residues long. The CDR3, as DNA: TGTGCCAGCAGCCAGAGTATAGCCAAAAACATTCAGTACTTC. It specifies CASSQSIAKNIQYF.

This chain joins TRBV7-3 and TRBJ1-1; tentative D call: TRBD1 (5 bases). Germline CDR1 SGHTA, CDR2 FQGTGA. With 4 bases removed from V and 1 base from J, the gap between germline ends came to 10 bases. CDR3 length equals 14 residues. This chain's CDR3 is CASSSSTGNTEAFF. The CDR3 DNA reads as TGTGCCAGCAGCTCCTCCACAGGGAACACTGAAGCTTTCTTT.

CDR3: CASSPRTVSTDTQYF. DNA of the CDR3: TGTGCCAGCAGTCCCCGGACTGTTAGCACAGATACGCAGTATTTT. The gene calls are TRBV12-3 or TRBV12-4 and TRBJ2-3, with D possibly TRBD2 on 5 matching bases. Trimming took off 5 bases at V and 0 bases at J, with 12 bases between the two ends. This CDR3 comprises 15 residues.

V and J are TRBV5-1 and TRBJ1-1; maybe TRBD1 (5 bases). CDR1 and CDR2 (germline): SGHRS, YFSETQ. CDR3 length: 14 amino acids. Trimming left V 3 bases short and J 4 bases short, with 13 bases between. CDR3 bases: TGCGCCAGCAGCTCCGGGACGGACGGCACTGAAGCTTTCTTT. Amino acid sequence: CASSSGTDGTEAFF.

This clonotype was recorded once. At one end the junction does not follow the germline gene, possibly because of a read error. V gene TRBV4-1 combines with J gene TRBJ2-7, with 8 bases matching TRBD1. CDR1 is MGHRA, CDR2 YSYEKL, per germline. The CDR3 has 15 residues. In DNA, the CDR3 is TGCGCCAGCAGCCAAGCGGACAGGGAGGCCTACGCGCAGTACTTC. Encoded protein: CASSQADREAYAQYF.

The chain joins TRBV9 to TRBJ2-7, with D possibly called TRBD1 or TRBD2 (6 bases each). Trimming took off 1 base at V and 3 bases at J, with 11 bases between the two ends. The CDR3 length is 14 residues. Germline-derived CDR1 and CDR2 are SGDLS and YYNGEE. CDR3 coding DNA: TGTGCCAGCAGCGTAAGGGGGGAGCACTACGAGCAGTACTTC. Protein sequence: CASSVRGEHYEQYF.

The V call is TRBV19, the J call TRBJ2-5, with TRBD2 as a possible D gene (5 bases). This CDR3 has 13 residues. Germline V gene data show CDR1 as LNHDA and CDR2 as SQIVND (reference sequence). Trimming removed 0 bases at V and 7 bases at J, with 9 bases between. The CDR3 loop reads CASSIDPSGTQYF. The CDR3 DNA sequence: TGTGCCAGTAGTATAGACCCAAGCGGGACCCAGTACTTC.

The rearrangement uses TRBV19 and TRBJ1-5; D possibly corresponds to TRBD1 (5 bases). Trimming took 5 bases from V and 7 from J, leaving 18 bases between them. Per the germline V gene, CDR1 is LNHDA and CDR2 is SQIVND (reference sequence). The CDR3 runs to 15 residues. This CDR3 reads CASSPGPEIPQPQHF. The CDR3 coding sequence is TGTGCCAGTAGTCCGGGGCCAGAAATACCCCAGCCCCAGCATTTT.

This chain connects TRBV9 to TRBJ2-1, with D tentatively TRBD1 (6 bases). In germline, CDR1 is SGDLS, CDR2 YYNGEE. This CDR3 is 12 amino acids long. With 0 bases removed from V and 10 bases from J, the gap between germline ends came to 8 bases. In DNA, the CDR3 is TGTGCCAGCAGCGTAGTTAGGGGGGAGCAGTTCTTC. This gives the protein CASSVVRGEQFF.

This clonotype was picked up one time. The V and J genes are TRBV7-2 and TRBJ2-3, with D unclear. The CDR3 loop spans 14 amino acids. The germline V and J ends were trimmed by 2 bases and 6 bases, with 12 bases remaining between them. CDR1 is SGHTA, CDR2 FQGNSA, per germline. The CDR3 protein is CASSLMVGGDTQYF. In nucleotides, the CDR3 is TGTGCCAGCAGCTTAATGGTGGGTGGCGATACGCAGTATTTT.

The chain links TRBV12-3 or TRBV12-4 to TRBJ2-3; 8 bases match TRBD2. V was pared by 3 bases and J by 3 bases, with 5 bases of the junction left unmatched. The CDR3 loop spans 15 amino acids. The CDR3 protein is CASSFLAGGTDTQYF. The CDR3 DNA follows: TGTGCCAGCAGTTTTCTGGCGGGGGGAACAGATACGCAGTATTTT.

The count of this clonotype is one. The V call is TRBV29-1, the J call TRBJ1-1; 8 bases fit TRBD1. J lost 4 bases, V lost 7 bases, and 5 bases had no gene match. The CDR3 totals 12 residues. The V gene's germline CDR1 is SQVTM and CDR2 ANQGSEA. DNA of the CDR3: TGCAGCGGCGGACAGGGTGCCACTGAAGCTTTCTTT. This sequence encodes CSGGQGATEAFF.

CDR3 amino acids: CATSRGFGDGYTF. In nucleotides, the CDR3 is TGTGCCACCAGCAGGGGGTTCGGGGATGGCTACACCTTC. V usage is TRBV15 and J usage is TRBJ1-2; D is uncertain. The CDR3 extends over 13 amino acids. Germline CDR1 reads LNHNV; CDR2 reads YYDKDF (reference sequence). V lost 3 bases, J lost 6 bases, and 11 bases lay in between.

The chain couples TRBV25-1 to TRBJ2-3; no definite D call. The germline V gene encodes CDR1 MGHDK and CDR2 SYGVNS. This CDR3 has 12 residues. V lost 7 bases, J lost 6 bases, and 11 bases lay in between. CDR3 residues: CASTAALDTQYF. The CDR3 DNA reads TGTGCCAGCACTGCAGCTCTGGATACGCAGTATTTT.